This paragraph covers one TCR beta chain sequence. The PCR contained 60 Vbeta and 13 Jbeta primers. The table came from immunoSEQ multiplex PCR; TCRdb's copy has only in-frame clones and leaves some out. The sample includes 90,000 or so clones, less than 80% of them seen just once. These data originate in a study of cytomegalovirus exposure and HLA in healthy donors. In the study overall: The 100 million to 120 million unique TCR beta sequences, from about 170 million T cells, were found by an earlier analysis.

In germline, CDR1 is SGHRS, CDR2 YFSETQ. V lost 5 bases, J lost 5 bases, and 5 bases stayed unmatched. The CDR3 is made up of 13 amino acids. This clonotype was sampled from a boy aged 5-17 years in good health and CMV-seropositive. Sequenced input: PBMCs. V usage is TRBV5-1 and J usage is TRBJ2-3; 7 bases agree with TRBD2. The CDR3 DNA reads as TGCGCCAGCAGTGTGGGAGGGATAGATACGCAGTATTTT. As protein: CASSVGGIDTQYF.